This T cell receptor (beta chain) was identified in a study of neurological immune-mediated disorders. CDR1 and CDR2 (germline): DFQATT, SNEGSKA (reference sequence). The CDR3 contains 17 residues. J lost 4 bases, V lost 0 bases, and 13 bases had no gene match. This clonotype was counted many times. One entry per CDR3 protein results from TCRdb running MiXCR on the 5' RACE reads. The sample comprises some 30,000 distinct CDR3 sequences, about 4.5% of which are singletons, and roughly 24% rests with the top ten. The sample was PBMCs. The sequence was collected from a man aged 18 to 29 in good health. This chain joins TRBV20-1 and TRBJ2-3; TRBD1 matches at 7 bases. CDR3 in DNA: TGCAGTGCTAGAGATTTGCTGGGACAGAGGTATCCAGATACGCAGTATTTT. Protein: CSARDLLGQRYPDTQYF.